This T cell receptor beta chain was obtained from a study of tumor-infiltrating lymphocytes in primary liver carcinoma. Comment on this clonotype: One end of the junction varies from germline; a read error may be responsible.

This CDR3 has 10 residues. Germline loops: CDR1 SQVTM, CDR2 ANQGSEA. The input was 450 to 500 ng total RNA; TCR beta cDNA was made from it with a constant-region primer. Three nested multiplex PCR rounds, a slightly modified ARM-PCR method, built the TCR beta libraries. Investigators reported that the first two PCR rounds, at about 11 cycles each, used TRBV1-TRBV30 forward primers with a C-beta reverse primer. TCRdb processed the multiplex PCR reads anew with MiXCR; each CDR3 protein has one entry. The sample contains fewer than 85,000 distinct CDR3 sequences, approximately 62% of which appear only once. Co-extracted RNA and DNA came from roughly 21-30 mg of unsorted bulk tissue.

The source of this sequence is a man aged 40-50 years with primary liver carcinoma and hepatitis B virus infection. The specimen sequenced was tumor-adjacent normal liver tissue. The chain carries TRBV29-1 and TRBJ2-7; D gene uncertain. The CDR3 DNA is TGCAGCATTGAAGAAGGCCAGCAGTACTTC. Protein sequence: CSIEEGQQYF.